One and the same sample provided the 14 T cell receptor beta chains below, sequenced in a study of cytomegalovirus exposure and HLA in healthy donors. The PCR ran on 60 Vbeta and 13 Jbeta primers. Libraries were prepared by immunoSEQ multiplex PCR; TCRdb keeps only in-frame clonotypes and omits some of them. This table holds roughly 250,000 clones, roughly 86% found once. The source material was PBMCs. The source is a woman aged 40 to 55 in good health and CMV-seropositive.

CDR3 coding DNA: TGTGCCAGCTGTAACCGGGACAGGGACTACAATGAGCAGTTCTTC. Its protein is CASCNRDRDYNEQFF. The chain couples TRBV28 to TRBJ2-1, with 9 nucleotides matching TRBD1. This CDR3 region has 15 residues. From germline, CDR1 is MDHEN and CDR2 SYDVKM. V shed 8 bases, J shed 3 bases, and the junction held 8 bases outside the gene matches.

Comments on this clone: Additional DNA sequences in this sample encode the identical CDR3. The chain uses TRBV30 and TRBJ2-4; TRBD2 is a possible D gene (6 bases). The CDR3 is 14 amino acids. Germline V gives CDR1 GTSNPN, CDR2 SVGIG (reference sequence). The V end was cut by 8 bases, the J end by 3 bases, with 17 bases between. This CDR3 reads CAIGGDSGKNIQYF. Here the CDR3 DNA reads TGTGCCATTGGAGGGGATTCCGGCAAAAACATTCAGTACTTC.

The chain combines TRBV28 with TRBJ1-1; 7 nucleotides line up with TRBD1. The CDR3 is made up of 13 amino acids. Trimming took 8 bases from V and 6 from J; bases not matched to a gene: 9. Germline V gene lookup returns CDR1 MDHEN and CDR2 SYDVKM. The CDR3 DNA reads TGTGCCAGCTCCAGAGGAGGGACAGCTGAAGCTTTCTTT. As protein: CASSRGGTAEAFF.

This clone was picked up a small number of times. The chain couples TRBV12-5 to TRBJ2-2; 10 nucleotides line up with TRBD1. Germline V gives CDR1 LGHNT, CDR2 FRNRAP. Losses at the gene ends were 1 base for V and 4 bases for J; bases not matched to a gene: 9. The CDR3 has 18 residues. The CDR3 DNA sequence: TGTGCTAGTGGTTTGGCCCCGACAGGGGGCTGGGGCACCGGGGAGCTGTTTTTT. This sequence encodes CASGLAPTGGWGTGELFF.

The gene calls are TRBV2 and TRBJ2-5, with 11 positions matching TRBD1. This CDR3 region has 15 residues. Germline V gene lookup returns CDR1 SNHLY and CDR2 FYNNEI. V lost 7 bases, J lost 2 bases, and 6 bases stayed unmatched. This CDR3 reads CASNTGQGVQETQYF. Written as DNA, the CDR3 is TGTGCCAGCAACACGGGACAGGGGGTTCAAGAGACCCAGTACTTC.

The chain links TRBV5-8 to TRBJ2-1, with 8 positions matching TRBD1. The trim removed 2 bases at V and 1 base at J, leaving 2 bases unmatched. Germline assignment: CDR1 SGHTS and CDR2 YDEGEE. The CDR3 covers 15 residues. The chain's CDR3 is CASSFQGASYNEQFF. Here the CDR3 DNA reads TGTGCCAGCAGCTTTCAGGGGGCATCCTACAATGAGCAGTTCTTC.

The chain combines TRBV11-3 with TRBJ2-7; D possibly corresponds to TRBD1 (5 bases). V was trimmed by 1 base and J by 12 bases, leaving 13 bases between them. CDR1 is SGHNT, CDR2 YENEEA, per germline. The CDR3 covers 12 residues. CDR3 bases: TGTGCCAGCAGCTTAGCCCCAGGGAAAGGGTACTTC. It specifies CASSLAPGKGYF.

V and J are TRBV14 and TRBJ1-3; 7 nucleotides agree with TRBD1. CDR3 length: 15 residues. Germline lookup yields CDR1 SGHDN and CDR2 FVKESK. The J segment lost 0 bases and the V segment lost 3 bases, leaving 2 bases of the junction unmatched. The CDR3 spells CASSQGQYSGNTIYF. The CDR3, as DNA: TGTGCCAGCAGCCAGGGACAGTACTCTGGAAACACCATATATTTT.

As for this clone: The sample carries other DNA sequences with the same CDR3. This chain links TRBV5-1 with TRBJ2-7; 8 nucleotides align to TRBD2. With V trimmed by 5 bases and J by 2 bases, 9 bases remained unmatched. The length of the CDR3 is 15 residues. Germline V gene sequence: CDR1 SGHRS, CDR2 YFSETQ. CDR3 sequence: CASRPLAGPTYEQYF. The CDR3 coding sequence is TGCGCCAGCAGGCCTCTAGCGGGCCCAACCTACGAGCAGTACTTC.

The chain carries TRBV6-6 and TRBJ2-2; 9 positions match TRBD2. The CDR3 extends over 14 amino acids. The germline V gene encodes CDR1 MNHNY and CDR2 SVGAGI (reference sequence). The ends lost 10 bases at V and 4 bases at J; junction bases unmatched: 7. This CDR3 reads CATNSGSTTGELFF. The CDR3 region has the DNA TGTGCCACCAATAGCGGGAGTACCACCGGGGAGCTGTTTTTT.

This chain links TRBV2 with TRBJ2-3; 12 positions match TRBD2. The V gene's germline CDR1 is SNHLY and CDR2 FYNNEI. CDR3 length: 15 residues. J lost 2 bases, V lost 6 bases, and 3 bases had no gene match. Here the CDR3 reads CASRRTSGTTDTQYF. The CDR3 DNA is TGTGCCAGCAGGCGGACTAGCGGGACCACAGATACGCAGTATTTT.

The V gene is TRBV2, the J gene TRBJ1-1, with unresolved D. The CDR3 spans 15 residues. Between the trimmed V and J ends, which lost 2 bases and 2 bases, there was a span of 12 bases. From germline, CDR1 is SNHLY and CDR2 FYNNEI. The chain's CDR3 is CASSEFGLVNTEAFF. DNA for the CDR3: TGTGCCAGCAGTGAATTCGGTTTGGTAAACACTGAAGCTTTCTTT.

The V and J genes are TRBV19 and TRBJ2-2; a weak D match, TRBD2 (6 bases). Germline assignment: CDR1 LNHDA and CDR2 SQIVND (reference sequence). This CDR3 has 15 amino acids. Trimming shortened V by 5 bases and J by 2 bases, and 12 bases separated the two germline ends. As DNA, the CDR3 is TGTGCCAGTAGTTCCAAGGCGGGAAACACCGGGGAGCTGTTTTTT. Translation gives CASSSKAGNTGELFF.

This chain links TRBV30 with TRBJ2-7; 8 bases agree with TRBD1. Per germline, CDR1 GTSNPN and CDR2 SVGIG (reference sequence). The CDR3 is 13 residues long. Trimming cost V 7 bases and J 2 bases; bases outside gene matches: 7. Written as DNA, the CDR3 is TGTGCCTACACCGGGACAGGACCCTACGAGCAGTACTTC. It encodes CAYTGTGPYEQYF.